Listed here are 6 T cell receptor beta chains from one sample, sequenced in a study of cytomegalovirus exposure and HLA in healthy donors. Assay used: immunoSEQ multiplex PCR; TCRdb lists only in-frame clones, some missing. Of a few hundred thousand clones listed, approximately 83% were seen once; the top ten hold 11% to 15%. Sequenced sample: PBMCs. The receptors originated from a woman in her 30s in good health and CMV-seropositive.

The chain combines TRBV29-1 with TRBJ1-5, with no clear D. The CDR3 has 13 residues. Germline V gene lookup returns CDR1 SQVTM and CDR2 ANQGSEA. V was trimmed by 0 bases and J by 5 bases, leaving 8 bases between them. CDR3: CSVEDVGDQPQHF. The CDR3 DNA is TGCAGCGTTGAAGATGTGGGAGATCAGCCCCAGCATTTT.

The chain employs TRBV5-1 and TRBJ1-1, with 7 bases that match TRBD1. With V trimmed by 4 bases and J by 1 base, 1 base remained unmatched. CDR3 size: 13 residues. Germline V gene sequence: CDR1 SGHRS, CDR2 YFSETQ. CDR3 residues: CASSGQENTEAFF. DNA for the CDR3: TGCGCCAGCAGCGGACAGGAGAACACTGAAGCTTTCTTT.

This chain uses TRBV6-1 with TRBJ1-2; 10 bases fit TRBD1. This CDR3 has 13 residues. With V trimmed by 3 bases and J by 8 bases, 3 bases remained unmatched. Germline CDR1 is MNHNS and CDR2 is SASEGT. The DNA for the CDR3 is TGTGCCAGCAGTGACTCGACAGGGGGCGGCTACACCTTC. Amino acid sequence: CASSDSTGGGYTF.

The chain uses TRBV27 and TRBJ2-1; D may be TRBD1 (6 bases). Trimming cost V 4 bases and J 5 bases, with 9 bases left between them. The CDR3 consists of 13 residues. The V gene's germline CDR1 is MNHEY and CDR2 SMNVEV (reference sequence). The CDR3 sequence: CASSWRTDNEQFF. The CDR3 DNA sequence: TGTGCCAGCAGTTGGAGGACAGACAATGAGCAGTTCTTC.

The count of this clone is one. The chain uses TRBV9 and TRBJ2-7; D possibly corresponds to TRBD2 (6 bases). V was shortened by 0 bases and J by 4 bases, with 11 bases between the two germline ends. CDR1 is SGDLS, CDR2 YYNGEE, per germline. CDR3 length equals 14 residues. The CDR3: CASSVASVGYEQYF. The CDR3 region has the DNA TGTGCCAGCAGCGTAGCTAGCGTCGGATACGAGCAGTACTTC. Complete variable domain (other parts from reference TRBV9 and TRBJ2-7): DSGVTQTPKHLITATGQRVTLRCSPRSGDLSVYWYQQSLDQGLQFLIQYYNGEERAKGNILERFSAQQFPDLHSELNLSSLELGDSALYFCASSVASVGYEQYFGPGTRLTVT.

Here the CDR3 DNA reads TGTGCCTGGAGTGTGACAGAAAACTATGGCTACACCTTC. Amino acids: CAWSVTENYGYTF. The chain employs TRBV30 and TRBJ1-2; D is possibly TRBD1 (5 bases). The CDR3 totals 13 residues. Germline CDR1 reads GTSNPN; CDR2 reads SVGIG (reference sequence). V lost 0 bases, J lost 2 bases, and 7 bases lay in between. The full variable domain, rest sourced from reference TRBV30 and TRBJ1-2, is SQTIHQWPATLVQPVGSPLSLECTVEGTSNPNLYWYRQAAGRGLQLLFYSVGIGQISSEVPQNLSASRPQDRQFILSSKKLLLSDSGFYLCAWSVTENYGYTFGSGTRLTVV.